Reported below is one T cell receptor (beta chain). Its target antigen remains unknown. Base qualities are not at hand, and no much larger clone is one base apart. The germline V gene (reference sequence) supplies CDR1 MNHEY and CDR2 SMNVEV. The V end loses 2 bases and the J end loses 7 bases, and a stretch of 15 bases separates them. From its cysteine to its phenylalanine, the CDR3 spans 15 amino acids. The DNA shown is the 45-base CDR3, in frame from base 1. Library prep was done by multiplex PCR. Sequencing instrument: Illumina HiSeq 4000. iRepertoire HTBI primers and Arm-PCR amplification of CDR3 regions were used to construct TCR beta libraries. PCR products were gel purified before sequencing. The authors processed their data as follows. Across samples, 60 to 75 TRBV and 13 to 15 TRBJ segments were identified and used for gene usage analysis of CDR3 amino acid clonotypes. COPE and FqMerger were used to merge filtered high-quality paired reads into contigs. BLAST was used to align contigs to IMGT TRBV, TRBD and TRBJ reference genes, with CDR3 defined following IMGT. Any clonotype with a frequency above 0.1% was counted as a highly expanded clone. Shannon entropy was used to measure repertoire diversity, and the Gini coefficient was used to measure V-J evenness. A clonotype found in more than one individual was treated as public. Using fastp trimming at Q25 and MiXCR clonotype assembly, TCRdb reanalyzed the public sequencing data and kept in-frame beta chains. For every CDR3 protein sequence, its rows merge into one entry that carries the most common genes and DNA. TCRdb's processing, not the study's, gives the V and J calls here. This sample is represented by over 450,000 distinct CDR3 sequences; around a fifth of them were singletons. The ten top clones hold roughly 6.9% of the sample.

This specimen belongs to a study of regulatory T cells in long-lasting Graves disease (dated by TCRdb to the early 2020s). Study-level background: Persistent Graves' disease was defined as persistently positive TSH receptor autoantibodies together with antithyroid drug treatment for over 5 years. This study used TCR sequencing and RNA sequencing of peripheral blood to compare persistent Graves' disease patients against newly diagnosed Graves' disease patients. The study was conducted in China and was registered as a clinical trial. A total of 35 or so samples were covered by TCR sequencing, comprising 13 persistent and about 20 newly diagnosed Graves' disease patients. In the clinical cohort, patients with persistent Graves' disease had used antithyroid drugs for an average of about 10 years.

This sample's time point label indicates: persistent/refractory GD, antithyroid drugs over 5 years with positive TRAb. For both TCR sequencing and RNA sequencing, RNA was extracted from PBMCs using TRIzol. The diagnosis of Graves' disease was made according to American Thyroid Association guidelines. The patients came from an endocrinology department in Xi'an, China. Each patient gave 7 to 9.5 milliliters of peripheral blood, collected in an EDTA anticoagulant tube. PBMCs were isolated by Ficoll Paque Plus density gradient separation without further T cell sorting. An Agilent 2100 Bioanalyzer and agarose gel were used to check RNA quality, while a NanoDrop 2000 measured RNA concentration. Study-wide conclusions, independent of this receptor: Only peripheral blood was studied, because thyroid tissue, the primary lesion, was inaccessible. The authors noted that the small sample size was a limitation that may lower accuracy. Sequencing and analysis were limited to the TCR beta chain. A larger number of public clonotypes was shared among persistent patients (approximately 2,600) than among newly diagnosed patients (around 870). Persistent Graves' disease patients showed lower TCR Shannon entropy and fewer highly expanded clones than newly diagnosed patients, suggesting clonal expansion. TRBV28, TRBJ1-2 and TRBJ2-5 were preferentially used in persistent disease, while TRBV20-1 and TRBJ2-1 were favored in newly diagnosed disease.

The chain uses TRBV27 and TRBJ1-5; the D gene lacks a confident call. This clonotype was obtained from a female donor with Graves disease. Sequencing was performed on peripheral blood mononuclear cells (PBMCs), taken when the disease was refractory, from a patient treated with antithyroid drugs. The CDR3 here reads CASSLGPGVGQPQHF. The DNA is as follows: TGTGCCAGCAGTTTAGGGCCAGGTGTCGGACAGCCCCAGCATTTT.